The 25 T cell receptor beta chains presented below share a single source sample, sequenced in a study of cytomegalovirus exposure and HLA in healthy donors. Both 60 Vbeta primers and 13 Jbeta primers went into the PCR. Sequenced by immunoSEQ multiplex PCR; TCRdb stores in-frame clones only, minus some. The specimen's table records about 33,000 clones. Material for sequencing was PBMCs. The source is a woman aged 40 to 50 in good health and CMV-seropositive.

This sequence joins TRBV15 and TRBJ1-5; 7 positions match TRBD1. The germline V gene encodes CDR1 LNHNV and CDR2 YYDKDF (reference sequence). This CDR3 comprises 15 residues. V lost 5 bases to trimming and J lost 0 bases; unmatched junction nucleotides: 4. CDR3 in amino acids: CATSYRGNSNQPQHF. CDR3 DNA sequence: TGTGCCACCAGCTACAGGGGAAATAGCAATCAGCCCCAGCATTTT.

CDR3 sequence reads: CASRQTTFGPGGRETQYF. CDR3 DNA: TGTGCCAGCAGACAAACTACCTTTGGGCCAGGGGGACGGGAGACCCAGTACTTC. V gene TRBV7-9 combines with J gene TRBJ2-5; 7 nucleotides align to TRBD1. CDR1 is SEHNR and CDR2 is FQNEAQ in the germline V gene (reference sequence). J lost 5 bases, V lost 6 bases, and 21 bases had no gene match. The CDR3 length is 18 residues.

This rearrangement joins TRBV15 to TRBJ1-5; D gene uncertain. The CDR3 runs to 14 residues. CDR1 and CDR2 (germline): LNHNV, YYDKDF (reference sequence). V lost 4 bases and J lost 1, with 8 bases in between. Here the CDR3 reads CATSTPGSNQPQHF. CDR3 sequence (DNA): TGTGCCACCAGCACCCCGGGGAGCAATCAGCCCCAGCATTTT.

This chain joins TRBV27 and TRBJ2-7, with TRBD2 matching 10 bases. From germline, CDR1 is MNHEY and CDR2 SMNVEV (reference sequence). This CDR3 is built from 17 residues. J lost 6 bases, V lost 5 bases, and 16 bases had no gene match. This CDR3 is CASSLPGGAGGPREQYF. The CDR3 DNA reads as TGTGCCAGCAGTCTCCCTGGGGGAGCGGGAGGGCCACGCGAGCAGTACTTC.

V is TRBV4-1 and J is TRBJ1-1, with D possibly being TRBD1 (6 bases). Trimming shortened V by 2 bases and J by 7 bases, and 14 bases separated the two germline ends. Germline V gene data show CDR1 as MGHRA and CDR2 as YSYEKL. This CDR3 is built from 14 residues. The CDR3 is CASSQIRGVGEAFF. CDR3 coding DNA: TGCGCCAGCAGCCAAATCAGGGGCGTTGGTGAAGCTTTCTTT.

V and J are TRBV10-3 and TRBJ2-4; 9 positions match TRBD2. From germline, CDR1 is ENHRY and CDR2 SYGVKD. The CDR3 consists of 13 residues. Trimming removed 3 bases from V and 7 bases from J; junction bases left unmatched: 1. CDR3 residues: CAISDGTSNIQYF. The CDR3 DNA follows: TGTGCCATCAGTGACGGGACTAGCAACATTCAGTACTTC.

J is TRBJ2-2 and V is TRBV18; 8 nucleotides align to TRBD1. V lost 5 bases, J lost 7 bases, and 6 bases stayed unmatched. CDR3 length: 14 amino acids. Germline V CDR1 and CDR2: KGHSH, LQKENI. The CDR3 loop reads CASSSDRGGGELFF. CDR3 nucleotide sequence: TGTGCCAGCTCATCAGACAGGGGCGGCGGGGAGCTGTTTTTT.

This sequence joins TRBV9 and TRBJ1-1, with 9 positions matching TRBD1. The CDR3 loop spans 14 amino acids. J lost 2 bases, V lost 3 bases, and 2 bases had no gene match. In germline, CDR1 is SGDLS, CDR2 YYNGEE. The CDR3 sequence: CASSATGGNTEAFF. Written as DNA, the CDR3 is TGTGCCAGCAGCGCTACAGGGGGCAACACTGAAGCTTTCTTT.

J is TRBJ2-3 and V is TRBV6-5; 9 bases agree with TRBD2. The CDR3 has 16 amino acids. CDR1 and CDR2 (germline): MNHEY, SVGAGI. With V trimmed by 4 bases and J by 2 bases, 7 bases remained unmatched. The CDR3, as DNA: TGTGCCAGCAGTTTTCTAGCGGGATTCCCCACAGATACGCAGTATTTT. Its protein product is CASSFLAGFPTDTQYF.

The rearrangement uses TRBV4-1 and TRBJ2-2; 7 bases map to TRBD1. CDR3 length: 15 amino acids. The junction had 4 bases not matched to a gene; V was cut back by 2 bases and J by 4 bases. Germline loops: CDR1 MGHRA, CDR2 YSYEKL. The CDR3 DNA reads TGCGCCAGCAGCCAAAGGGGGACAGTCACCGGGGAGCTGTTTTTT. Encoded protein: CASSQRGTVTGELFF.

The genes are TRBV7-9 and TRBJ1-1; D possibly corresponds to TRBD1 (6 bases). This CDR3 contains 13 residues. Germline lookup yields CDR1 SEHNR and CDR2 FQNEAQ (reference sequence). Trimming took 1 base from V and 11 from J, leaving 14 bases between them. CDR3 nucleotide sequence: TGTGCCAGCAGCTTAGAGGCCGCCCAGGGGGCTTTCTTT. Translating gives CASSLEAAQGAFF.

The chain has TRBV30 and TRBJ2-7; 9 bases agree with TRBD2. Germline values: CDR1 GTSNPN, CDR2 SVGIG (reference sequence). The V gene end was trimmed by 3 bases and the J gene end by 7 bases; junction bases not matched to a gene: 10. The CDR3 loop spans 14 amino acids. The CDR3 protein is CAWRAAGGPREQYF. In nucleotides, the CDR3 is TGTGCCTGGAGGGCGGCGGGAGGGCCGAGGGAGCAGTACTTC.

Measured by frequency, this clone is medium-sized. The rearrangement uses TRBV15 and TRBJ2-5; D perhaps matches TRBD1 (6 bases). The CDR3 is 13 amino acids. The germline CDR1 and CDR2 sequences are LNHNV and YYDKDF (reference sequence). Trimming stripped 1 base from V and 4 bases from J, with 7 bases between. The CDR3 DNA is TGTGCCACCAGCAGAGTAGGGGGAGAGACCCAGTACTTC. Its protein is CATSRVGGETQYF.

The rearrangement joins TRBV18 to TRBJ2-1; 9 nucleotides line up with TRBD2. The CDR3 sequence is 15 residues long. V shed 1 base, J shed 6 bases, and the junction held 4 bases outside the gene matches. Looked up from germline, CDR1 is KGHSH and CDR2 is LQKENI. The DNA of the CDR3 is TGTGCCAGCTCACCACTAGCGGGAGTCAGCAATGAGCAGTTCTTC. Amino acids: CASSPLAGVSNEQFF.

This sequence joins TRBV27 and TRBJ1-5; D gene uncertain. Trimming pared 3 bases from V and 8 bases from J, leaving 17 bases between. From germline, CDR1 is MNHEY and CDR2 SMNVEV (reference sequence). The CDR3 totals 15 residues. CDR3 region: CASSFAGLPGEPQHF. CDR3 coding DNA: TGTGCCAGCAGTTTCGCCGGACTCCCTGGGGAGCCCCAGCATTTT.

This rearrangement joins TRBV4-3 to TRBJ1-4, with 8 bases matching TRBD1. After removal of 2 bases from V and 7 bases from J, the junction contained 9 bases not matched to a gene. This CDR3 region has 16 residues. The germline V gene has CDR1 LGHNA and CDR2 YSLEER. CDR3 region: CASSQQPGGAGEKLFF. The CDR3 nucleotides read TGCGCCAGCAGCCAACAGCCAGGGGGCGCCGGTGAAAAACTGTTTTTT.

The chain has TRBV10-3 and TRBJ1-2; D unresolved. Trimming cost V 0 bases and J 1 base, with 6 bases left between them. This CDR3 comprises 14 residues. CDR1 is ENHRY, CDR2 SYGVKD, per germline. The CDR3, as DNA: TGTGCCATCAGTGAGTCTAACAGTAACTATGGCTACACCTTC. It specifies CAISESNSNYGYTF.

The rearrangement joins TRBV28 to TRBJ2-7; 7 bases match TRBD2. The CDR3 is 15 residues long. Trimming cost V 4 bases and J 2 bases; bases outside gene matches: 8. CDR1 is MDHEN, CDR2 SYDVKM, per germline. The CDR3 DNA reads TGTGCCAGCAGTTCCCTGGGCGGGAGAGCCTACGAGCAGTACTTC. This sequence encodes CASSSLGGRAYEQYF.

V and J are TRBV6-5 and TRBJ2-7; D is possibly TRBD1 (6 bases). The CDR3 runs 14 residues. From germline, CDR1 is MNHEY and CDR2 SVGAGI. Deletions cut 8 bases from V and 3 bases from J, with 17 bases between. CDR3 sequence reads: CASHAEDSNYEQYF. In DNA, the CDR3 is TGTGCCAGCCACGCCGAGGACAGCAACTACGAGCAGTACTTC.

The gene calls are TRBV6-1 and TRBJ2-3; maybe TRBD2 (6 bases). The V gene lost 3 bases and the J gene lost 2 bases, with 12 bases spanning the gap. CDR1 and CDR2 (germline): MNHNS, SASEGT. The CDR3 has 15 amino acids. DNA for the CDR3: TGTGCCAGCAGTGATAGGGACTCCATCACAGATACGCAGTATTTT. Protein product: CASSDRDSITDTQYF.

The V gene is TRBV28, the J gene TRBJ1-4, with D perhaps TRBD1 (5 bases). Trimming took off 7 bases at V and 5 bases at J, with 17 bases between the two ends. Germline loops: CDR1 MDHEN, CDR2 SYDVKM. The length of the CDR3 is 15 residues. In nucleotides, the CDR3 is TGTGCCAGCACCCGCAGGGAGGGATTGAATGAAAAACTGTTTTTT. Amino acids: CASTRREGLNEKLFF.

This chain links TRBV29-1 with TRBJ2-1, with 8 bases aligning to TRBD2. Per the germline V gene, CDR1 is SQVTM and CDR2 is ANQGSEA. This CDR3 has 14 amino acids. Germline trimming cut 7 bases from V and 9 bases from J; bases unmatched to any gene: 14. Here the CDR3 reads CSAPGLVNVGEQFF. CDR3 sequence (DNA): TGCAGCGCCCCGGGACTAGTGAACGTTGGTGAGCAGTTCTTC.

The chain carries TRBV19 and TRBJ1-5; the match to TRBD1 covers 10 bases. The CDR3 is 16 residues long. Germline V gene sequence: CDR1 LNHDA, CDR2 SQIVND (reference sequence). V gave up 2 bases and J gave up 9 bases; unmatched junction bases: 10. The CDR3 protein is CASSIIARQGARPQHF. In DNA form, the CDR3 reads TGTGCCAGTAGTATAATCGCTCGACAGGGGGCACGGCCCCAGCATTTT.

The V call is TRBV4-3, the J call TRBJ2-1; D is uncertain. V dropped 0 bases and J dropped 9 bases, with 9 bases sitting between them. CDR3 length: 13 amino acids. Per the germline V gene, CDR1 is LGHNA and CDR2 is YSLEER. The CDR3 sequence is CASSQEGPGEQFF. For the CDR3, the DNA is TGCGCCAGCAGCCAAGAAGGCCCGGGTGAGCAGTTCTTC.

V is TRBV6-1 and J is TRBJ1-2; tentative D call: TRBD1 (5 bases). CDR3 length: 14 amino acids. Trimming stripped 0 bases from V and 2 bases from J, with 7 bases between. CDR1 and CDR2 from the germline V gene are MNHNS and SASEGT. CDR3 sequence: CASSEARQNYGYTF. CDR3 in DNA: TGTGCCAGCAGTGAAGCGAGACAGAACTATGGCTACACCTTC.